These 3 T cell receptor beta chains came from one sample sequenced in a study of blood T cells in healthy people across ages (dated by TCRdb to 2013 to 2016). The receptor library was made with 5' RACE. A second about 7 to 11 cycle PCR used a sample-barcoded 5' primer and a J-beta primer mix. In-frame beta chains were kept once TCRdb had trimmed the public reads at Q25 with fastp and called clones with MiXCR. Each CDR3 protein appears once, grouped with its most common genes and DNA. The sample has 1,800,000 or so distinct CDR3 sequences on record, roughly 43% of them singletons. The leading ten clones occupy under 25% of the sample. Input material: blood. The source is a human donor in good health.

This clonotype was picked up a small number of times. J is TRBJ1-2 and V is TRBV12-5; D uncertain. Germline CDR1 is LGHNT and CDR2 is FRNRAP. Trimming shortened V by 7 bases and J by 4 bases, and 19 bases separated the two germline ends. This CDR3 spans 15 amino acids. CDR3: CASVGPLNRGYGYTF. In nucleotides, the CDR3 is TGTGCTAGTGTGGGTCCCTTGAACCGTGGCTATGGCTACACCTTC.

This clonotype occurred a few times. At one boundary the junction diverges from the germline segment, which might be a read error. The chain uses TRBV7-2 and TRBJ2-3; D is ambiguous. This CDR3 region has 13 residues. Germline lookup yields CDR1 SGHTA and CDR2 FQGNSA. The CDR3 sequence is CAISLSLSDTQYF. Written as DNA, the CDR3 is TGTGCCATCAGCTTAAGTCTTAGTGATACGCAGTATTTT.

The J gene is TRBJ1-5, the V gene TRBV7-2; D perhaps matches TRBD1 (5 bases). From germline, CDR1 is SGHTA and CDR2 FQGNSA. V gave up 0 bases and J gave up 3 bases, with 12 bases separating them. The CDR3 sequence is 16 residues long. CDR3 nucleotide sequence: TGTGCCAGCAGCTTAGCGGGGGGTAGTAACAATCAGCCCCAGCATTTT. Its protein product is CASSLAGGSNNQPQHF.